The 9 T cell receptor beta chains below were found in one sample sequenced in a study of siplizumab effects on memory and regulatory T cells. The assay was immunoSEQ multiplex PCR, and TCRdb's table has in-frame clones only and misses some. The sample gives 100,000 or so clones, about 94% of which show up once; 1% to 1.5% is in the top ten. Material for sequencing was non-Treg CD4+ T cells sorted from blood. The receptors derive from a human donor in good health.

The chain carries TRBV28 and TRBJ2-3; tentatively, D is TRBD1 (6 bases). This CDR3 region has 16 residues. Germline loops: CDR1 MDHEN, CDR2 SYDVKM. Between the trimmed V and J ends, which lost 6 bases and 2 bases, there was a span of 18 bases. The CDR3, as DNA: TGTGCCAGCAGAGTGACGACAGGATCGAACACAGATACGCAGTATTTT. Translating it yields CASRVTTGSNTDTQYF.

The rearrangement joins TRBV2 to TRBJ1-5; no definite D call. CDR3 length: 17 residues. Germline lookup yields CDR1 SNHLY and CDR2 FYNNEI. Trimming took off 6 bases at V and 1 base at J, with 19 bases between the two ends. The DNA for the CDR3 is TGTGCCAGCAGCCCGGAGAGAATGAGGTTAAGCAATCAGCCCCAGCATTTT. This translates into CASSPERMRLSNQPQHF.

This sequence joins TRBV5-4 and TRBJ2-1; TRBD2 matches 10 bases. Germline CDR1 reads SGHNT; CDR2 reads YYREEE (reference sequence). This CDR3 has 15 amino acids. The V gene end was trimmed by 1 base and the J gene end by 6 bases; junction bases not matched to a gene: 4. CDR3 amino acids: CASSLQGLAPNEQFF. The CDR3 nucleotides read TGTGCCAGCAGCTTGCAGGGACTAGCGCCCAATGAGCAGTTCTTC.

The chain uses TRBV29-1 and TRBJ2-1; D is uncertain. Trimming stripped 7 bases from V and 3 bases from J, with 16 bases between. The CDR3 has 14 residues. CDR1 SQVTM and CDR2 ANQGSEA come from the germline V gene. Written as DNA, the CDR3 is TGCAGCGCGGGTAGGGCGGCCAGCTACAATGAGCAGTTCTTC. It translates to CSAGRAASYNEQFF.

V is TRBV27 and J is TRBJ2-4, with 12 bases that match TRBD2. The germline V gene encodes CDR1 MNHEY and CDR2 SMNVEV (reference sequence). This CDR3 comprises 16 residues. V dropped 5 bases and J dropped 0; count of bases not matched to a gene: 2. CDR3 protein: CASSPGLAGAKNIQYF. Here the CDR3 DNA reads TGTGCCAGCAGTCCGGGACTAGCGGGAGCCAAAAACATTCAGTACTTC.

The count of this clone is one. The chain uses TRBV5-8 and TRBJ2-4, with TRBD1 matching over 9 bases. From germline, CDR1 is SGHTS and CDR2 YDEGEE. The CDR3 spans 19 residues. The trim removed 0 bases at V and 1 base at J, leaving 11 bases unmatched. CDR3 DNA sequence: TGTGCCAGCAGCTTGGGGACAGGGGTAAACCTAGGGGCCAAAAACATTCAGTACTTC. This gives the protein CASSLGTGVNLGAKNIQYF.

The gene calls are TRBV11-3 and TRBJ2-4; D is uncertain. The V end lost 8 bases, the J end lost 1 base, and 12 bases lay between the germline ends. This CDR3 spans 14 amino acids. Per the germline V gene, CDR1 is SGHNT and CDR2 is YENEEA. The CDR3 DNA reads TGTGCCAGCCCAAATTGCGGTGCCAAAAACATTCAGTACTTC. It is translated as CASPNCGAKNIQYF.

This clone was detected only a few times. The chain employs TRBV7-9 and TRBJ1-4, with TRBD1 matching 7 bases. V gave up 6 bases and J gave up 5 bases; unmatched junction bases: 9. The CDR3 is made up of 15 amino acids. Germline lookup yields CDR1 SEHNR and CDR2 FQNEAQ (reference sequence). CDR3 residues: CASSRTGDTNEKLFF. The CDR3 region has the DNA TGTGCCAGCAGTCGAACAGGGGACACGAATGAAAAACTGTTTTTT.

The chain joins TRBV27 to TRBJ2-2, with no clear D. The CDR3 is 12 residues long. Per the germline V gene, CDR1 is MNHEY and CDR2 is SMNVEV (reference sequence). The V end was cut by 3 bases, the J end by 7 bases, with 6 bases between. The CDR3 coding sequence is TGTGCCAGCAGTTTCAACGGCGGGGAGCTGTTTTTT. This sequence encodes CASSFNGGELFF.